This T cell receptor beta chain emerged from a study of post-analysis software for immune sequencing data. With regard to this clonotype: The target antigen is unknown.

The library was made from cDNA and included unique molecular identifiers. TCRdb reanalysed the PCR reads using MiXCR and keeps one entry per CDR3 protein. The sample lists roughly 800,000 distinct CDR3 sequences, around 50% occurring once. Trimming cost V 3 bases and J 3 bases, with 10 bases left between them. Germline assignment: CDR1 SGHNT and CDR2 YYREEE (reference sequence). This CDR3 contains 14 residues. Whole-study findings and limits: Patients used roughly five TRBV segments, including TRBV5-6, TRBV5-1 and TRBV20-1, more often than controls.

Material for sequencing was blood. The receptor was isolated from a girl aged 10 to 17 with multiple sclerosis. This rearrangement joins TRBV5-4 to TRBJ1-5; D may be TRBD1 (6 bases). The CDR3 reads CASSSQGFNQPQHF. The CDR3 DNA follows: TGTGCCAGCAGCTCACAGGGATTCAATCAGCCCCAGCATTTT.